The T cell receptor (beta chain) described here comes from a study of T cell repertoires in cytomegalovirus infection. About the research overall: An indication of both CMV infection and matching HLA type came from public TCR beta signatures. Study-wide findings and caveats: Summed frequency of shared TCR beta families picked out CMV carriers who also had the relevant HLA. HLA-C-restricted CMV clonotypes gave the most frequent clonotype in two of eight donors.

MiXCR was run by TCRdb on the reads, yielding one entry per CDR3 protein. The table includes 150,000 to 200,000 distinct CDR3 sequences, 13% to 15% detected once. This clonotype was recorded at least ten times. What it binds is unknown. Per the germline V gene, CDR1 is SGHVS and CDR2 is FNYEAQ. The CDR3 covers 15 residues. The ends were cut back, 2 bases at V and 3 bases at J, with 13 bases in the middle. V gene TRBV7-6 combines with J gene TRBJ1-1, with a possible D match to TRBD1 (5 bases). The clonotype was recovered from a human donor in good health (CMV status not recorded). Some clones in this sample may be carry-over from other donors' samples. Sequenced material: PBMCs. The CDR3 sequence: CASSLTGPGYTEAFF. CDR3 nucleotide sequence: TGTGCCAGCAGCTTAACGGGGCCGGGTTACACTGAAGCTTTCTTT.